The 2 T cell receptor beta chains below were found in one sample sequenced in a study of T cell clonotyping in hematopoietic cell transplantation. The assay was immunoSEQ multiplex PCR, and TCRdb's table has in-frame clones only and misses some. The sample lists about 36,000 clones; 75% to 90% were seen once. Material for sequencing was peripheral blood mononuclear cells. All receptors come from a woman between 40 and 50 years old in good health. Some clones in this sample may be carry-over from other donors' samples.

This chain connects TRBV4-2 to TRBJ2-5; D ambiguous. CDR1 and CDR2 (germline): LGHNA, YNFKEQ. Trimming removed 0 bases at V and 7 bases at J, with 15 bases between. This CDR3 spans 15 amino acids. For the CDR3, the DNA is TGTGCCAGCAGCCAAGAGTTGGGTGGGATGGGGACCCAGTACTTC. This encodes CASSQELGGMGTQYF.

The V call is TRBV9, the J call TRBJ1-1; TRBD1 might be the D (5 bases). The germline V and J ends were trimmed by 0 bases and 3 bases, with 21 bases remaining between them. The CDR3 spans 18 residues. Germline V lookup: CDR1 SGDLS, CDR2 YYNGEE. As DNA, the CDR3 is TGTGCCAGCAGCGTAGCCGGGGGTTGGGACTCGGGGGACACTGAAGCTTTCTTT. The encoded protein is CASSVAGGWDSGDTEAFF. Full variable domain (outside the CDR3, taken from reference TRBV9 and TRBJ1-1): DSGVTQTPKHLITATGQRVTLRCSPRSGDLSVYWYQQSLDQGLQFLIQYYNGEERAKGNILERFSAQQFPDLHSELNLSSLELGDSALYFCASSVAGGWDSGDTEAFFGQGTRLTVV.